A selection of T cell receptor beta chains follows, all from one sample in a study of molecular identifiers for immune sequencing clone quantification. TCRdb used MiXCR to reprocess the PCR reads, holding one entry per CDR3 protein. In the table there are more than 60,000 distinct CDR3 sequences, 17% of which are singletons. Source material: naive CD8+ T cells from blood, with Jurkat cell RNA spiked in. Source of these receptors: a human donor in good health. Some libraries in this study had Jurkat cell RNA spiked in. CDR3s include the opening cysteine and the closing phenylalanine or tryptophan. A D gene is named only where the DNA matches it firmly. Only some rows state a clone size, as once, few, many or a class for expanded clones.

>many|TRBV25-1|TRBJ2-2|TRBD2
CASSDTLAANTGELFF
TGTGCCAGCAGTGACACACTAGCGGCGAACACCGGGGAGCTGTTTTTT
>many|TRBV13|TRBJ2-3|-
CASSGPGSPADTQYF
TGTGCCAGCAGCGGGCCGGGATCCCCTGCGGATACGCAGTATTTT
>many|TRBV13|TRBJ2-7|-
CASSLRGREQYF
TGTGCCAGCAGCTTACGGGGTCGCGAGCAGTACTTC
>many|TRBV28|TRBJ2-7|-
CASRATMGSEQYF
TGTGCCAGCAGAGCGACGATGGGGTCCGAGCAGTACTTC
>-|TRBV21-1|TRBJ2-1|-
CASPIGGEDEQFF
TGTGCCAGCCCAATTGGGGGAGAGGATGAGCAGTTCTTC
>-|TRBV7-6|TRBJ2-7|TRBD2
CASSAPPSGRGYEQYF
TGTGCCAGCAGCGCACCACCTAGCGGGAGGGGGTACGAGCAGTACTTC
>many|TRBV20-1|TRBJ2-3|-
CSAREGNTDTQYF
TGCAGTGCTAGAGAAGGGAACACAGATACGCAGTATTTT
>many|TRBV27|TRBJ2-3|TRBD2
CASSPQVAGGADTQYF
TGTGCCAGCAGCCCCCAGGTAGCGGGAGGGGCAGATACGCAGTATTTT
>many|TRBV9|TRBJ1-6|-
CASSVGETNWSPLHF
TGTGCCAGCAGCGTAGGTGAGACAAATTGGTCACCCCTCCACTTT
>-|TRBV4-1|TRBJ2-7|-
CASSPYSGYEQYF
TGCGCCAGCAGCCCCTATAGCGGTTACGAGCAGTACTTC
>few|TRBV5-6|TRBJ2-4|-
CASSWPGTGNIQYF
TGTGCCAGCAGCTGGCCCGGGACCGGAAACATTCAGTACTTC
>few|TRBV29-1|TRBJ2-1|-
CSVRATVGNEQFF
TGCAGCGTACGGGCCACGGTGGGAAATGAGCAGTTCTTC
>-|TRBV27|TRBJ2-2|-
CASSLSPGSMVTGELFF
TGTGCCAGCAGTTTATCCCCGGGCAGTATGGTCACCGGGGAGCTGTTTTTT
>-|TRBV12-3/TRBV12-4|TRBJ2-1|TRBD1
CASSFILTGAVF
TGTGCCAGCAGTTTCATCCTGACAGGGGCAGTCTTC
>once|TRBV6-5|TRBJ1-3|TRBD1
CASMDGQVSGNTIYF
TGTGCCAGCATGGATGGACAGGTCTCTGGAAACACCATATATTTT
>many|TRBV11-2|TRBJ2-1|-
CASSLGGVSTYNEQFF
TGTGCCAGCAGCTTAGGGGGGGTTTCTACCTACAATGAGCAGTTCTTC
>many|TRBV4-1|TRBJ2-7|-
CASSQSLALEQYF
TGCGCCAGCAGCCAATCCCTAGCGCTCGAGCAGTACTTC
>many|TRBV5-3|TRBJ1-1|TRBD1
CARSGGQGANTEAFF
TGTGCCAGAAGCGGGGGACAGGGGGCGAACACTGAAGCTTTCTTT
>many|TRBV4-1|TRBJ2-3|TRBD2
CASSQVPSGTDTQYF
TGCGCCAGCAGCCAAGTACCTAGCGGAACAGATACGCAGTATTTT
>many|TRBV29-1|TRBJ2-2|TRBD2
CSVPSGAGELFF
TGCAGCGTCCCGAGCGGGGCCGGGGAGCTGTTTTTT
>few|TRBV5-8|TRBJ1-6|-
CASSLVRSSPLHF
TGTGCCAGCAGCTTGGTACGAAGTTCACCCCTCCACTTT
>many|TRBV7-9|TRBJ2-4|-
CASSSAGASIQYF
TGTGCCAGCAGCAGCGCTGGGGCTAGCATTCAGTACTTC
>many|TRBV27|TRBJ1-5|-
CASSQGGSYQPQHF
TGTGCCAGCAGTCAGGGCGGTTCCTATCAGCCCCAGCATTTT
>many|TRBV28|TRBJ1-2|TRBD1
CASSPRQGDGGYTF
TGTGCCAGCAGTCCAAGACAGGGGGATGGTGGCTACACCTTC
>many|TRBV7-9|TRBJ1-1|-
CASSLDGSGPTEAFF
TGTGCCAGCAGCTTAGACGGCTCAGGGCCCACTGAAGCTTTCTTT
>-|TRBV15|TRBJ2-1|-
CATSPWVGSYNEQFF
TGTGCCACCAGCCCTTGGGTAGGCTCCTACAATGAGCAGTTCTTC
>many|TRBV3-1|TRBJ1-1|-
CASSPGYGTEAFF
TGTGCCAGCAGCCCGGGTTACGGGACTGAAGCTTTCTTT
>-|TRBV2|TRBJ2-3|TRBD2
CASSPAGDTDTQYF
TGTGCCAGCAGCCCAGCGGGAGACACAGATACGCAGTATTTT
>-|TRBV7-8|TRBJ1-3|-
CASSLDGMPGNTIYF
TGTGCCAGCAGCTTAGATGGGATGCCCGGAAACACCATATATTTT
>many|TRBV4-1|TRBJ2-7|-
CASSQEGLLRSYEQYF
TGCGCCAGCAGCCAAGAGGGTTTGTTACGGTCCTACGAGCAGTACTTC
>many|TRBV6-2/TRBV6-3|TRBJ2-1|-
CASVRTAYNEQFF
TGTGCCAGCGTCCGGACTGCCTACAATGAGCAGTTCTTC
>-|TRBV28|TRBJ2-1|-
CASSLGFSSYNEQFF
TGTGCCAGCAGCCTCGGGTTCAGCTCCTACAATGAGCAGTTCTTC
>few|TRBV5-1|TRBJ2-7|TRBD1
CASTSDRGQPYEQYF
TGCGCCAGCACAAGCGACAGGGGTCAACCCTACGAGCAGTACTTC
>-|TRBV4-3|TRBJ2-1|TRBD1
CASSRNQGAYNEQFF
TGCGCCAGCAGCCGAAACCAGGGGGCCTACAATGAGCAGTTCTTC
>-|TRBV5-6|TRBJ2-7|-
CASSLGDVAYEQYF
TGTGCCAGCAGCTTGGGGGACGTCGCCTACGAGCAGTACTTC
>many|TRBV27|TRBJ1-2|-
CASSLGARSNGYTF
TGTGCCAGCAGTTTGGGGGCTCGATCAAACGGCTACACCTTC
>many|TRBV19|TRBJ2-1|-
CASRGVSGRGGNEQFF
TGTGCCAGTAGAGGCGTTTCGGGGCGCGGTGGGAATGAGCAGTTCTTC
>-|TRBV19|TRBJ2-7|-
CASSPGLSSYEQYF
TGTGCCAGTAGTCCGGGACTCAGCTCCTACGAGCAGTACTTC
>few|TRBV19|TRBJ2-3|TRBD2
CASSGLAGTGTDTQYF
TGTGCCAGTAGCGGATTAGCGGGCACCGGTACAGATACGCAGTATTTT
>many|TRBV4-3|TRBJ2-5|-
CASSQARLETQYF
TGCGCCAGCAGCCAAGCCAGACTAGAGACCCAGTACTTC
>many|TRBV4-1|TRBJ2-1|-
CASSQSGTAGFNNEQFF
TGCGCCAGCAGCCAAAGCGGAACGGCAGGGTTCAACAATGAGCAGTTCTTC
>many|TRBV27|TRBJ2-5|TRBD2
CASSLYGSGVETQYF
TGTGCCAGCAGTTTATATGGTAGCGGGGTTGAGACCCAGTACTTC
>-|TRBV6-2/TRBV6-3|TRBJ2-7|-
CASSYSVGQLLTRQYF
TGTGCCAGCAGTTACTCGGTTGGACAGCTCCTAACTCGGCAGTACTTC
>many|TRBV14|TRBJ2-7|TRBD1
CASTPGTGSYEQYF
TGTGCCAGCACGCCCGGGACAGGGTCCTACGAGCAGTACTTC
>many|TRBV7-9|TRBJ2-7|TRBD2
CASRLGTSGPRGEQYF
TGTGCCAGCAGGTTAGGGACTAGCGGGCCCCGAGGCGAGCAGTACTTC
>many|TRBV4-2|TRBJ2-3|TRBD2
CASSQPGLAGSSDTQYF
TGTGCCAGCAGCCAGCCGGGACTAGCGGGGAGTAGCGATACGCAGTATTTT
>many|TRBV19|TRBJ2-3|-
CASTGSYGFLDTQYF
TGTGCCAGTACCGGCTCTTACGGCTTCTTGGATACGCAGTATTTT
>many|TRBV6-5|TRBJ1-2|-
CASSYHGGGEGNYGYTF
TGTGCCAGCAGTTACCATGGAGGGGGAGAGGGGAACTATGGCTACACCTTC
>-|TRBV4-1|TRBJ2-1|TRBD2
CASSHPTSGRTTYNEQLF
TGCGCCAGCAGCCATCCAACTAGCGGGAGGACAACCTACAATGAGCAGCTCTTC
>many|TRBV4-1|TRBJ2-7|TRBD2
CASSQDEGLTYEQYF
TGCGCCAGCAGCCAAGACGAGGGACTAACCTACGAGCAGTACTTC
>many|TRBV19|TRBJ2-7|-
CASSPAAGGYEQYF
TGTGCCAGTAGTCCGGCCGCCGGGGGCTACGAGCAGTACTTC
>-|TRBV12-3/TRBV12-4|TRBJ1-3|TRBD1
CASSSQGAGNTIYF
TGTGCCAGCAGTTCGCAGGGGGCGGGAAACACCATATATTTT